Detailed here is one T cell receptor (beta chain). The antigen remains undetermined. These data come from a study of PD-1 blockade in classical Hodgkin lymphoma. Time point given: newly diagnosed, previously untreated cHL patient sample. The study purified CD4+ T cells from thawed PBMCs using magnetic negative selection. Newly diagnosed, untreated classical Hodgkin lymphoma PBMCs served as comparison. The data were produced by immunoSEQ multiplex PCR, yet TCRdb's version contains in-frame clones alone and is incomplete. The sample lists around 16,000 clones, approximately 86% occurring once. The CDR3 runs 14 residues. Trimming took off 2 bases at V and 8 bases at J, with 12 bases between the two ends. Germline CDR1 reads MNHNS; CDR2 reads SASEGT. General study points: According to reports, newly diagnosed patients had lower baseline TCR diversity than healthy donors, and relapsed/refractory patients had lower baseline TCR diversity still. Underlying causes for the observed repertoire differences were not defined, possibly disease activity or prior therapy.

The chain couples TRBV6-1 to TRBJ1-4; D is possibly TRBD1 (5 bases). The TCR was taken from a human donor with classical Hodgkin lymphoma. What was sequenced was CD4+ T cells from blood. DNA of the CDR3: TGTGCCAGCAGTGAATCCCAGGGTAGGGAAAAACTGTTTTTT. Protein: CASSESQGREKLFF.